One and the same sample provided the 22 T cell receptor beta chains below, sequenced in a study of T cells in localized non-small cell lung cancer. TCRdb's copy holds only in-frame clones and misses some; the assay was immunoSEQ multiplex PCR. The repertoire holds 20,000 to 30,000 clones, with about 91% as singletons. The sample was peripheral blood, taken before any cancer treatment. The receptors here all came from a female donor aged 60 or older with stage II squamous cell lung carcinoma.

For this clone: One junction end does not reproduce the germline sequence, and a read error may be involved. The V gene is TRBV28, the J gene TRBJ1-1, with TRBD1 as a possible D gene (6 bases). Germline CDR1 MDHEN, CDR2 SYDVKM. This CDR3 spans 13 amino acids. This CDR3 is CASSSRDTAETFF. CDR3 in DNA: TGTGCCAGCAGTTCCCGGGACACAGCTGAAACTTTCTTT. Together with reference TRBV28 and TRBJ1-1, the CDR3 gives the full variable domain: DVKVTQSSRYLVKRTGEKVFLECVQDMDHENMFWYRQDPGLGLRLIYFSYDVKMKEKGDIPEGYSVSREKKERFSLILESASTNQTSMYLCASSSRDTAETFFGQGTRLTVV.

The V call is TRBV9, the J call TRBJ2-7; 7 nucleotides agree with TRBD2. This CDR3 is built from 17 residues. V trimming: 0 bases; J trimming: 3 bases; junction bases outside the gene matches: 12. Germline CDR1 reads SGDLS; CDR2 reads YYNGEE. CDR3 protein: CASSVAGGGLGYYEQYF. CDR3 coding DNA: TGTGCCAGCAGCGTAGCTGGGGGGGGATTAGGGTACTACGAGCAGTACTTC.

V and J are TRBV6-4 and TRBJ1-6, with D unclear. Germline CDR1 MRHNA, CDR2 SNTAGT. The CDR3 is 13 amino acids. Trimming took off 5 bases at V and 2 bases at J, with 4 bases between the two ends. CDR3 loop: CASSTAYNSPLHF. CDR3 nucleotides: TGTGCCAGCAGTACGGCCTATAATTCACCCCTCCACTTT.

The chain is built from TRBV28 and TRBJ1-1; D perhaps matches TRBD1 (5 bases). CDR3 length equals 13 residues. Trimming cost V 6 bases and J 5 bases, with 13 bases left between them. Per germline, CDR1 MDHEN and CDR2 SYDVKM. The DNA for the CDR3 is TGTGCCAGCAGAACGACAGCGGGGACTGAAGCTTTCTTT. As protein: CASRTTAGTEAFF.

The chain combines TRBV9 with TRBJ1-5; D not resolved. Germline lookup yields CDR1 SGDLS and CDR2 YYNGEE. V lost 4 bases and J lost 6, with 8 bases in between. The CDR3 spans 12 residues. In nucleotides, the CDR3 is TGTGCCAGCAGCAGTGGGCTTCAGCCCCAGCATTTT. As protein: CASSSGLQPQHF.

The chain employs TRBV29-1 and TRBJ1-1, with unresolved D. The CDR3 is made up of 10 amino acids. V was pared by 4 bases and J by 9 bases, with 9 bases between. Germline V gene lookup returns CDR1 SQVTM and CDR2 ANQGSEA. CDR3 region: CSVAGSQAFF. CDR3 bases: TGCAGCGTTGCAGGCAGCCAAGCTTTCTTT.

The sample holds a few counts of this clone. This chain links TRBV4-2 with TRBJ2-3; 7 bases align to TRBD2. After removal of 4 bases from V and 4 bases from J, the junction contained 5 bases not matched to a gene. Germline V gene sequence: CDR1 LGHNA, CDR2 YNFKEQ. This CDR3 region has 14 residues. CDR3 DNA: TGTGCCAGCAGCCTCGGGGGGAGTGCAGATACGCAGTATTTT. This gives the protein CASSLGGSADTQYF.

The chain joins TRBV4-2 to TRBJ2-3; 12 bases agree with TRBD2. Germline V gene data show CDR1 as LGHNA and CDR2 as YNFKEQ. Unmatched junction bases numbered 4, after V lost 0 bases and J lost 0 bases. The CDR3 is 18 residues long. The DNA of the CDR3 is TGTGCCAGCAGCCAAGATCTAGGGACTAGCGGGAGCACAGATACGCAGTATTTT. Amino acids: CASSQDLGTSGSTDTQYF.

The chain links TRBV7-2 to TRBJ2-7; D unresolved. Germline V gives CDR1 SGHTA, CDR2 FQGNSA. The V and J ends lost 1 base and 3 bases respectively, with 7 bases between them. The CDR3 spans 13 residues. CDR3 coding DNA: TGTGCCAGCAGCTTAGAGGGCCGCTACGAGCAGTACTTC. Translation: CASSLEGRYEQYF.

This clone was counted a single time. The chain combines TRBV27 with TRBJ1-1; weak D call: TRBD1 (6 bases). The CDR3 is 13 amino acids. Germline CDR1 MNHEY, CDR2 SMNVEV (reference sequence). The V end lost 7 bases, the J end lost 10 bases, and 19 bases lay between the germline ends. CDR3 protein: CASIKGGTSVAFF. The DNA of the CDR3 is TGTGCCAGCATCAAGGGGGGGACCTCTGTAGCTTTCTTT.

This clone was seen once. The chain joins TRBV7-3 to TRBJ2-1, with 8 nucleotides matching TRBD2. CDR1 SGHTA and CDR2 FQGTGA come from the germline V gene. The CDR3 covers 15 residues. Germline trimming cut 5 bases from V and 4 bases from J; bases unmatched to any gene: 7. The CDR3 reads CASSPRSGGYNEQFF. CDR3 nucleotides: TGTGCCAGCAGCCCCCGAAGCGGGGGTTACAATGAGCAGTTCTTC.

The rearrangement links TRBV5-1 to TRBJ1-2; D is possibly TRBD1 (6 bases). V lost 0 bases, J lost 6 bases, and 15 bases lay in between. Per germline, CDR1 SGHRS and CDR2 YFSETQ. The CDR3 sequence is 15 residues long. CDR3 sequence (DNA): TGCGCCAGCAGCTTGGGTCTTAACAGGGAGCATGGCTACACCTTC. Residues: CASSLGLNREHGYTF.

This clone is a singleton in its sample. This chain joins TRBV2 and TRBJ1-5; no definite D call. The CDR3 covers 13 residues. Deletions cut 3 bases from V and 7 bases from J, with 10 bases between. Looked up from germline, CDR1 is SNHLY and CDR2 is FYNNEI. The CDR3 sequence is CASSDLRGQPQHF. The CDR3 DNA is TGTGCCAGCAGTGACTTGCGGGGACAGCCCCAGCATTTT.

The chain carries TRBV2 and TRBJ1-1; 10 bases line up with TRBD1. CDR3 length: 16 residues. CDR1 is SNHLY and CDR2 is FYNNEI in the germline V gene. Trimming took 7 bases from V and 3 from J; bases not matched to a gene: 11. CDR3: CASKGTGVVWDTEAFF. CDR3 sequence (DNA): TGTGCCAGCAAAGGGACAGGGGTCGTTTGGGACACTGAAGCTTTCTTT. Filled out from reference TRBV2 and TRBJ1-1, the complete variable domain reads EPEVTQTPSHQVTQMGQEVILRCVPISNHLYFYWYRQILGQKVEFLVSFYNNEISEKSEIFDDQFSVERPDGSNFTLKIRSTKLEDSAMYFCASKGTGVVWDTEAFFGQGTRLTVV.

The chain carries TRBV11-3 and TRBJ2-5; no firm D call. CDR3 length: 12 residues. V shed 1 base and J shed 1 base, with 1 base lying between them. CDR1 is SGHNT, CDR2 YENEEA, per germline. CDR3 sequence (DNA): TGTGCCAGCAGCTTAGGCCAAGAGACCCAGTACTTC. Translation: CASSLGQETQYF.

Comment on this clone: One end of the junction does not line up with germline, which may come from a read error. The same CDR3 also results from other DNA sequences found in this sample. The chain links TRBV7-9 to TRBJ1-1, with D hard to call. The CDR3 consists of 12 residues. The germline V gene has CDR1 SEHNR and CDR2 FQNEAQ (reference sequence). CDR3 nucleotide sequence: TGCGCCAGCAGCCCTCCGGGTCCTGAAGCTTTCTTT. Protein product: CASSPPGPEAFF.

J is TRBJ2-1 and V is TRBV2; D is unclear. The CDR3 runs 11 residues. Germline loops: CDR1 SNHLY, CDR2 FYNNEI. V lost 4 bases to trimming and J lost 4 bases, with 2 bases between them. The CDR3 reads CASSVYNEQFF. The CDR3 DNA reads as TGTGCCAGCAGTGTTTACAATGAGCAGTTCTTC.

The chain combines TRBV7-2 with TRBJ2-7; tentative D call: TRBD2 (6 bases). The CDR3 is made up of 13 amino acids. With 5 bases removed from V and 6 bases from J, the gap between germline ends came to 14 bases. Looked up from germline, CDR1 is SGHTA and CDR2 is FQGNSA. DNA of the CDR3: TGTGCCAGCAGCCTGGGACTTACCATCGAGCAGTACTTC. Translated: CASSLGLTIEQYF.

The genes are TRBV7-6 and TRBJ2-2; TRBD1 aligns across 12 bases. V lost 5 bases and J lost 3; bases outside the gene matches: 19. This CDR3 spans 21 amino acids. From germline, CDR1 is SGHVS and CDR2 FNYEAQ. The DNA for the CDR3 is TGTGCCAGCAGCCCCCCGGTAGGGACAGGGGGCATTTTAAGGGACACCGGGGAGCTGTTTTTT. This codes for CASSPPVGTGGILRDTGELFF.

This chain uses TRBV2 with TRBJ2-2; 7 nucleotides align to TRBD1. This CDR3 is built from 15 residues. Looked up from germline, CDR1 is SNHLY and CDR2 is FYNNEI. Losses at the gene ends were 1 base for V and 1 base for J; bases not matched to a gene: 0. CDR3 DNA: TGTGCCAGCAGTGAAGGGACAGGGAACACCGGGGAGCTGTTTTTT. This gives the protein CASSEGTGNTGELFF.

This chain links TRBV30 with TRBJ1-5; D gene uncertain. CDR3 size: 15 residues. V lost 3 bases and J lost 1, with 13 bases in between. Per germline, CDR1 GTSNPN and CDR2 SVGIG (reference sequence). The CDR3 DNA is TGTGCCTGGAGGGGGAGAGGTATAAGCAATCAGCCCCAGCATTTT. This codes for CAWRGRGISNQPQHF.

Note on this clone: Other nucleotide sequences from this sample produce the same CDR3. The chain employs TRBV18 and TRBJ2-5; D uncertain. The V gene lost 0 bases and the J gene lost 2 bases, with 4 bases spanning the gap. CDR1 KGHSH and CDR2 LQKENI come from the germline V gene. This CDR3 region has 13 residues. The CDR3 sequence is CASSPPTQETQYF. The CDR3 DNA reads TGTGCCAGCTCACCACCGACTCAAGAGACCCAGTACTTC.